These 9 T cell receptor beta chains share one sample of origin, sequenced in a study of blood T cell repertoires in COVID-19 (TCRdb year 2020). Library preparation employed the immunoSEQ multiplex PCR assay. In TCRdb, the immuneACCESS table is reduced to in-frame sequences with V and J assigned. These tables do not hold every clone; where another copy was compared, an unresolved V gene accounts for under half, and the others remain unexplained. The sample records fewer than 110,000 clones, roughly nine tenths of which are singletons. 17% of the sample lies in the top ten. What was sequenced was peripheral blood. These TCRs come from an elderly woman in a cohort sampled during active COVID-19.

V gene TRBV5-8 combines with J gene TRBJ2-7; D ambiguous. The CDR3 spans 14 residues. The V gene lost 0 bases and the J gene lost 2 bases, with 9 bases spanning the gap. Germline lookup yields CDR1 SGHTS and CDR2 YDEGEE. The CDR3: CASSLEAGPYEQYF. In DNA, the CDR3 is TGTGCCAGCAGCTTGGAGGCAGGCCCCTACGAGCAGTACTTC.

The chain's CDR3 is CASSKQVPCHEQYF. For the CDR3, the DNA is TGTGCCAGCAGCAAACAGGTGCCATGCCACGAGCAGTACTTC. The chain combines TRBV21-1 with TRBJ2-7; TRBD1, the table's D call, was not compared with the DNA. TRBV21-1 is a documented pseudogene. The CDR3 covers 14 residues.

This chain connects TRBV27 to TRBJ2-5, with D hard to call. Trimming left V 3 bases short and J 4 bases short, with 3 bases between. CDR1 and CDR2 (germline): MNHEY, SMNVEV (reference sequence). This CDR3 has 11 amino acids. The CDR3 loop is CASSFRETQYF. The DNA for the CDR3 is TGTGCCAGCAGTTTTCGAGAGACCCAGTACTTC.

The chain employs TRBV4-2 and TRBJ2-5, with 8 bases identical to TRBD1. V shed 2 bases, J shed 4 bases, and the junction held 9 bases outside the gene matches. CDR3 length equals 16 residues. Germline CDR1 and CDR2: LGHNA and YNFKEQ. CDR3 amino acids: CASSQRQGTGGETQYF. CDR3 in DNA: TGTGCCAGCAGCCAAAGACAGGGGACGGGTGGAGAGACCCAGTACTTC.

In its sample, this clone was seen a few times. The V gene is TRBV11-3, the J gene TRBJ2-7; weak D call: TRBD1 (6 bases). V lost 4 bases, J lost 8 bases, and 12 bases lay in between. From germline, CDR1 is SGHNT and CDR2 YENEEA. The CDR3 has 12 amino acids. The CDR3 reads CASSSNGQKQYF. CDR3 sequence (DNA): TGTGCCAGCAGCTCTAACGGACAGAAGCAGTACTTC.

In its sample, this clone was seen once. The chain is built from TRBV3-1 (or the pseudogene TRBV3-2) and TRBJ1-6; possible D gene TRBD1, 6 bases. The CDR3 covers 15 residues. CDR1 is LGHDT, CDR2 YNNKEL, per germline (reference sequence). V shed 2 bases and J shed 9 bases, with 14 bases lying between them. CDR3 sequence (DNA): TGTGCCAGCAGCCAAAGTCAGGGGCAAGGTTCACCCCTCCACTTT. This codes for CASSQSQGQGSPLHF.

The V and J genes are TRBV15 and TRBJ1-1; possible D gene TRBD1, 6 bases. Germline-derived CDR1 and CDR2 are LNHNV and YYDKDF (reference sequence). Trimming stripped 0 bases from V and 4 bases from J, with 9 bases between. The CDR3 covers 14 residues. CDR3 nucleotide sequence: TGTGCCACCAGCAGAGAGGTCAGGGGCACTGAAGCTTTCTTT. Translated, it gives CATSREVRGTEAFF.

The chain employs TRBV7-2 and TRBJ2-3; D is possibly TRBD2 (5 bases). The CDR3 extends over 14 amino acids. Trimming left V 1 base short and J 5 bases short, with 10 bases between. Germline V gene sequence: CDR1 SGHTA, CDR2 FQGNSA. The CDR3 region is CASSLVGAGDTQYF. Here the CDR3 DNA reads TGTGCCAGCAGCTTAGTCGGCGCGGGAGATACGCAGTATTTT.

The gene calls are TRBV30 and TRBJ1-2, with TRBD1 identical over 8 bases. The ends lost 7 bases at V and 8 bases at J; junction bases unmatched: 9. The CDR3 contains 12 residues. Germline loops: CDR1 GTSNPN, CDR2 SVGIG (reference sequence). The CDR3 coding sequence is TGTGCCTTCGAGGACAGGGTTGACGGCTACACCTTC. This translates into CAFEDRVDGYTF. Full variable domain (outside the CDR3, taken from reference TRBV30 and TRBJ1-2): SQTIHQWPATLVQPVGSPLSLECTVEGTSNPNLYWYRQAAGRGLQLLFYSVGIGQISSEVPQNLSASRPQDRQFILSSKKLLLSDSGFYLCAFEDRVDGYTFGSGTRLTVV.